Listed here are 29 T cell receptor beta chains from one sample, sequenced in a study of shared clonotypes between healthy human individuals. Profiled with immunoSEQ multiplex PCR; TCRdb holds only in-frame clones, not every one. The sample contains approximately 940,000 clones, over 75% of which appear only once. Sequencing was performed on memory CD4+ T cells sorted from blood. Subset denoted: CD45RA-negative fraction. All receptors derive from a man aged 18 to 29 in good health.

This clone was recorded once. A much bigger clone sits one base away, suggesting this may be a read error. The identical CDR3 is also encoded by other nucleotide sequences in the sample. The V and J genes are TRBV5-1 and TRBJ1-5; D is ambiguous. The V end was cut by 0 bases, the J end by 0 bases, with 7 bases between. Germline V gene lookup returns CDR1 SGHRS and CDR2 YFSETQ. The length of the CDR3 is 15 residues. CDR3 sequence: CASSLEGNSNQPQHF. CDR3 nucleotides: TGCGCCAGCAGCTTGGAAGGGAATAGCAATCAGCCCCAGCATTTT.

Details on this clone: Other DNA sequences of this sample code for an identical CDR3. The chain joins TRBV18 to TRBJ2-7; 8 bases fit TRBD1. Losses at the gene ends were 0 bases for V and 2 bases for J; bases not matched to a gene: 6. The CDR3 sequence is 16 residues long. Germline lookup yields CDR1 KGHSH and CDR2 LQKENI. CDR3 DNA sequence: TGTGCCAGCTCACCACCGGAAGGACAGGGCCCCTACGAGCAGTACTTC. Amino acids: CASSPPEGQGPYEQYF.

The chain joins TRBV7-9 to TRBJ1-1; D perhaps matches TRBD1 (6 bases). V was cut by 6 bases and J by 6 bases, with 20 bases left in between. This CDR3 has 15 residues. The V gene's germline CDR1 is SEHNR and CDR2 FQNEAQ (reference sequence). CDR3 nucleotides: TGTGCCAGCAGTCAAAGCGGCCAGGGGAGCCCTGAAGCTTTCTTT. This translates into CASSQSGQGSPEAFF.

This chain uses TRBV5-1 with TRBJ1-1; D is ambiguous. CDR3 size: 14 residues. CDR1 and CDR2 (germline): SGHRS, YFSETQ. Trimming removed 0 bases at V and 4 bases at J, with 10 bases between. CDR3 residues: CASSLENSPTEAFF. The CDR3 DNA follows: TGCGCCAGCAGCTTGGAAAACAGCCCCACTGAAGCTTTCTTT.

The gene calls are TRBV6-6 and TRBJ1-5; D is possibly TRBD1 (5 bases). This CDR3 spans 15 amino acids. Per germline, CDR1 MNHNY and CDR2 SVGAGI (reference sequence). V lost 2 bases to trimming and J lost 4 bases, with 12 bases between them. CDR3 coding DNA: TGTGCCAGCAGTTACGGTCAGGGCCTGAATCAGCCCCAGCATTTT. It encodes CASSYGQGLNQPQHF.

The CDR3 protein is CAGGGPLSGANVLTF. DNA of the CDR3: TGCGCCGGAGGGGGCCCCCTCTCTGGGGCCAACGTCCTGACTTTC. This sequence joins TRBV4-1 and TRBJ2-6; a possible D gene is TRBD1 (7 bases). CDR1 MGHRA and CDR2 YSYEKL come from the germline V gene. This CDR3 spans 15 amino acids. Trimming shortened V by 11 bases and J by 0 bases, and 14 bases separated the two germline ends.

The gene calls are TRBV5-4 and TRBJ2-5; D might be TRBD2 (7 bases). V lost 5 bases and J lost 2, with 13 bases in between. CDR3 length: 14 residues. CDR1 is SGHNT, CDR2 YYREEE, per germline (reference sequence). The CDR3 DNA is TGTGCCAGCAGGCCCGGGGGGCTACAAGAGACCCAGTACTTC. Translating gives CASRPGGLQETQYF.

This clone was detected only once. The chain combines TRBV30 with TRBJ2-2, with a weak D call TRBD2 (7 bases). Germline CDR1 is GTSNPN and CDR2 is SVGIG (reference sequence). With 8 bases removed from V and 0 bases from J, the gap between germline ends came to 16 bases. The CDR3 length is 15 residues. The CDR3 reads CAGIPGGPNTGELFF. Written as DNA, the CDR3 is TGTGCCGGGATTCCGGGGGGCCCGAACACCGGGGAGCTGTTTTTT.

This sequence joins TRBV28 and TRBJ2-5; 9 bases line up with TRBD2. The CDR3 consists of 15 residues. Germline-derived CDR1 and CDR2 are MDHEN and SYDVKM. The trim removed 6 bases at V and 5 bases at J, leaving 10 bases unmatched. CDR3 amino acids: CASSSGGQGRETQYF. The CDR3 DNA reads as TGTGCCAGCAGCAGCGGGGGGCAGGGAAGGGAGACCCAGTACTTC.

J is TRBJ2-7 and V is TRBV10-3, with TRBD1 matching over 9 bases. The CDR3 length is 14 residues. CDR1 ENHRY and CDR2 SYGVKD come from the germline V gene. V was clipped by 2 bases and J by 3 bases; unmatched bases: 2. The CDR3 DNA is TGTGCCATCAGTGAGCCGGGACAGGGCTACGAGCAGTACTTC. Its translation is CAISEPGQGYEQYF.

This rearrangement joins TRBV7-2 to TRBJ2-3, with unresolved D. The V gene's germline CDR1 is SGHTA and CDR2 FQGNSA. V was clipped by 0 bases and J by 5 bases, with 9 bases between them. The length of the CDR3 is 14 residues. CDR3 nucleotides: TGTGCCAGCAGCTTAGCGGGTAGGGTAGATACGCAGTATTTT. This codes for CASSLAGRVDTQYF.

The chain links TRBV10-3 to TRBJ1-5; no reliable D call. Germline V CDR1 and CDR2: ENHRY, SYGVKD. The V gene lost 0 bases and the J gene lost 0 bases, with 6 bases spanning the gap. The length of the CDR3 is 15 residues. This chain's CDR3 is CAISESTHSNQPQHF. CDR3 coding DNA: TGTGCCATCAGTGAGTCGACTCATAGCAATCAGCCCCAGCATTTT.

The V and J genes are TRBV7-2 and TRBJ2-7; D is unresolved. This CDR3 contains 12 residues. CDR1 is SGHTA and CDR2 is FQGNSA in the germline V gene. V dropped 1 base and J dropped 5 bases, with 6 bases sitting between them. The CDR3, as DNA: TGTGCCAGCAGCTTAGACATCAACGAGCAGTACTTC. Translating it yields CASSLDINEQYF.

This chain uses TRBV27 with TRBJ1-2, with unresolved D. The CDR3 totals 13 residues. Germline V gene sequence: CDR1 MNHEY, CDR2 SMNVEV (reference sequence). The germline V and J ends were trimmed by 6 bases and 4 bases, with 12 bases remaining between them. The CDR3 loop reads CASRRTSAYGYTF. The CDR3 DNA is TGTGCCAGCAGACGGACCTCAGCCTATGGCTACACCTTC.

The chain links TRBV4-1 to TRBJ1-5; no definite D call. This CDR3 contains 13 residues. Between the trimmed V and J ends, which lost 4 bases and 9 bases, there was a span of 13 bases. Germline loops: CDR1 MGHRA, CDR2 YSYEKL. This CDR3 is CASSPGATRPQHF. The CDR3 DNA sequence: TGCGCCAGCAGCCCCGGCGCGACAAGGCCCCAGCATTTT.

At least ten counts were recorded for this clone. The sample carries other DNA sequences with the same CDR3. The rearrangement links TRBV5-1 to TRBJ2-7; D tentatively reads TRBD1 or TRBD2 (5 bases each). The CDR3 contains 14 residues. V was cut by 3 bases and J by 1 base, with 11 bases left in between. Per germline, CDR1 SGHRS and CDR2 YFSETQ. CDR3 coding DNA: TGCGCCAGCAGCTCGGGGCAGGGTTCCTACGAGCAGTACTTC. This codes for CASSSGQGSYEQYF.

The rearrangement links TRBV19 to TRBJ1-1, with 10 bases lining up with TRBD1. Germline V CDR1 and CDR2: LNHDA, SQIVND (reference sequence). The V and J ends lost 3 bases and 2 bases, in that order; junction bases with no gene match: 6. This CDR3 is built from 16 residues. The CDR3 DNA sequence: TGTGCCAGTAGTATCGGGACAGGGGATGGAAACACTGAAGCTTTCTTT. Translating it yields CASSIGTGDGNTEAFF. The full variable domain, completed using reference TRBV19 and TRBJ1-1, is DGGITQSPKYLFRKEGQNVTLSCEQNLNHDAMYWYRQDPGQGLRLIYYSQIVNDFQKGDIAEGYSVSREKKESFPLTVTSAQKNPTAFYLCASSIGTGDGNTEAFFGQGTRLTVV.

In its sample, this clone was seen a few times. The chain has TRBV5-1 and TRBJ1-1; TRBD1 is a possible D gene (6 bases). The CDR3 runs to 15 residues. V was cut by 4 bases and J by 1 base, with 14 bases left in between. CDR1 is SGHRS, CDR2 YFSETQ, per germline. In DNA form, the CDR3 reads TGCGCCAGCAGCCCCGGACAGACTTCGAACACTGAAGCTTTCTTT. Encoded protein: CASSPGQTSNTEAFF.

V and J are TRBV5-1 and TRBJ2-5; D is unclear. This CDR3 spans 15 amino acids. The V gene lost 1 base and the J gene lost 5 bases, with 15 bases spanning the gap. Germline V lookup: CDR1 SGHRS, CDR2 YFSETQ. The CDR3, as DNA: TGCGCCAGCAGCTTGTCAACAGTCCGGCCCGAGACCCAGTACTTC. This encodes CASSLSTVRPETQYF.

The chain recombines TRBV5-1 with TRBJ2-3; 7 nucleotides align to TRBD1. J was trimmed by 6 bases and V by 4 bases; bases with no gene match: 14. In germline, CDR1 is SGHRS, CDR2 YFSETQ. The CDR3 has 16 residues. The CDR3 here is CASSPTGQLSADTQYF. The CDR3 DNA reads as TGCGCCAGCAGCCCTACGGGACAGCTATCAGCTGATACGCAGTATTTT.

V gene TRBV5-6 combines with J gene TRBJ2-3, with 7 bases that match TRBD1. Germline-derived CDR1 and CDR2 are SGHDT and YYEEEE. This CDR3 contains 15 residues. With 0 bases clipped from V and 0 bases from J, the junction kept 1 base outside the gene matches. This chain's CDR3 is CASSLDRGSTDTQYF. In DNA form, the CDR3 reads TGTGCCAGCAGCTTGGACAGGGGTAGCACAGATACGCAGTATTTT.

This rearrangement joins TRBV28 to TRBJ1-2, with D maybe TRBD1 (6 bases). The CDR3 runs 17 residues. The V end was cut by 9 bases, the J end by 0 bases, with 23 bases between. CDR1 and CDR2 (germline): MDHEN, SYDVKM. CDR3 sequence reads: CASLNPRTVQANYGYTF. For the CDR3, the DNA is TGTGCCAGTCTTAACCCCCGGACAGTACAAGCTAACTATGGCTACACCTTC.

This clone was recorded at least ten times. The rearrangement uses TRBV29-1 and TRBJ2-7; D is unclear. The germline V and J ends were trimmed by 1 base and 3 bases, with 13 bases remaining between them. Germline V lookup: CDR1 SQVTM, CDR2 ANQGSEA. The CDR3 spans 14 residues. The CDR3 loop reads CSVEGSYPDYEQYF. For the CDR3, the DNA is TGCAGCGTTGAAGGGTCTTACCCAGACTACGAGCAGTACTTC.

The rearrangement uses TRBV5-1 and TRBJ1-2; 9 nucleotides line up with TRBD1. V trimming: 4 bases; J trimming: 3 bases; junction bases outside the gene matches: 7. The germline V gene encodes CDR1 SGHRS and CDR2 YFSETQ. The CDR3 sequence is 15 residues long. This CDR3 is CASSIQTGGDYGYTF. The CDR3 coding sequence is TGCGCCAGCAGCATACAGACAGGGGGGGACTATGGCTACACCTTC.

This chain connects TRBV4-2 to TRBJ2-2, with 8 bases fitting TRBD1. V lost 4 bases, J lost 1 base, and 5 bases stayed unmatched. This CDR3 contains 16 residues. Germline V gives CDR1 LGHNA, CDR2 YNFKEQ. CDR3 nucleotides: TGTGCCAGCAGCCGGACAGGGAATATGAACACCGGGGAGCTGTTTTTT. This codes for CASSRTGNMNTGELFF.

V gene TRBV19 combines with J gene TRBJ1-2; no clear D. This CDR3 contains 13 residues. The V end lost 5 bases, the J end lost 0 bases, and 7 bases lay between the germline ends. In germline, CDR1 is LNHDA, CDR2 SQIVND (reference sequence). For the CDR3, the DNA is TGTGCCAGTAGTGAAGATTCTAACTATGGCTACACCTTC. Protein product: CASSEDSNYGYTF.

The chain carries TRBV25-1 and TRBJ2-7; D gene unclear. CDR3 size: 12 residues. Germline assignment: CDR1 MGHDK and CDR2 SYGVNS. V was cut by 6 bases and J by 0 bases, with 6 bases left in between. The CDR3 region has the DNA TGTGCCAGCAGAACCAACTCCTACGAGCAGTACTTC. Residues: CASRTNSYEQYF.

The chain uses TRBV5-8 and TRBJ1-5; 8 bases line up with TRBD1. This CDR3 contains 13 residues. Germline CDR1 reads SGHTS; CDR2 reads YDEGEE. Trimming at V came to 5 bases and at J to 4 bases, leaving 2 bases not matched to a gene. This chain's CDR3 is CASRDRENQPQHF. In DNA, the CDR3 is TGTGCCAGCAGGGACAGGGAGAATCAGCCCCAGCATTTT. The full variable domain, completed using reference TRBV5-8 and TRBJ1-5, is EAGVTQSPTHLIKTRGQQATLRCSPISGHTSVYWYQQALGLGLQFLLWYDEGEERNRGNFPPRFSGRQFPNYSSELNVNALELEDSALYLCASRDRENQPQHFGDGTRLSIL.

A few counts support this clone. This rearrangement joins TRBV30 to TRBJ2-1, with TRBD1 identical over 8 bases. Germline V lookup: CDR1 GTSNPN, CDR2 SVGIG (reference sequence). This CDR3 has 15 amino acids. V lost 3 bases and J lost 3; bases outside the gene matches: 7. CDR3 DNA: TGTGCCTGGAGCTCCGGACAGGGACACTACAATGAGCAGTTCTTC. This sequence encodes CAWSSGQGHYNEQFF.